Presented here are 15 T cell receptor beta chains from one specimen sequenced in a study of blood T cell repertoires in COVID-19. Sequencing was performed with immunoSEQ multiplex PCR; in TCRdb, only in-frame clones are kept and a portion is missing. The repertoire holds approximately 250,000 clones, about 89% seen once, with approximately 8.2% in the top ten. The specimen sequenced was peripheral blood. The source of these receptors is a man aged 35-49 years with active or convalescent COVID-19.

The chain uses TRBV6-6 and TRBJ2-1; TRBD2 matches 7 bases. This CDR3 region has 20 residues. V lost 6 bases to trimming and J lost 0 bases; unmatched junction nucleotides: 20. Germline CDR1 reads MNHNY; CDR2 reads SVGAGI (reference sequence). The CDR3, as DNA: TGTGCCAGCAGCCAAACCCCCGGCGGGGGATCACGATTCTCCTACAATGAGCAGTTCTTC. Protein: CASSQTPGGGSRFSYNEQFF.

The V and J genes are TRBV3-1 (or the pseudogene TRBV3-2) and TRBJ2-2, with 14 bases aligning to TRBD2. The CDR3 has 16 amino acids. The V segment lost 4 bases and the J segment 6 bases; nucleotides outside the gene matches: 4. Germline V gene sequence: CDR1 LGHDT, CDR2 YNNKEL (reference sequence). For the CDR3, the DNA is TGTGCCAGCAGCCTCGGGACTAGCGGGAGCCCCGGGGAGCTGTTTTTT. The encoded protein is CASSLGTSGSPGELFF.

This clone was observed a single time. The gene calls are TRBV5-1 and TRBJ1-6; D is possibly TRBD1 (5 bases). This CDR3 is 14 amino acids long. Germline CDR1 SGHRS, CDR2 YFSETQ. V shed 0 bases and J shed 10 bases, with 11 bases lying between them. As DNA, the CDR3 is TGCGCCAGCAGCTTGGGGGTGCGGGGCTCACCCCTCCACTTT. Protein product: CASSLGVRGSPLHF.

A single count supports this clone. This chain uses TRBV5-1 with TRBJ2-5; TRBD1 matches 8 bases. Germline values: CDR1 SGHRS, CDR2 YFSETQ. This CDR3 spans 15 amino acids. The ends lost 3 bases at V and 5 bases at J; junction bases unmatched: 9. This CDR3 is CASSSGTGQRETQYF. The CDR3 DNA is TGCGCCAGCAGCTCCGGGACAGGCCAGCGGGAGACCCAGTACTTC.

The chain carries TRBV4-1 and TRBJ2-1; D gene uncertain. Trimming stripped 1 base from V and 4 bases from J, with 5 bases between. CDR1 and CDR2 from the germline V gene are MGHRA and YSYEKL. This CDR3 has 13 residues. CDR3 region: CASSQGAYNEQFF. CDR3 DNA sequence: TGCGCCAGCAGCCAAGGGGCGTACAATGAGCAGTTCTTC.

V gene TRBV3-1 (or the pseudogene TRBV3-2) combines with J gene TRBJ2-1, with a weak D call TRBD2 (6 bases). Between the trimmed V and J ends, which lost 0 bases and 6 bases, there was a span of 15 bases. There are 16 residues in the CDR3. Germline V lookup: CDR1 LGHDT, CDR2 YNNKEL (reference sequence). Here the CDR3 reads CASSQEWRGVFNEQFF. The DNA for the CDR3 is TGTGCCAGCAGCCAAGAGTGGAGGGGAGTTTTCAATGAGCAGTTCTTC.

The V gene is TRBV12-3 or TRBV12-4, the J gene TRBJ1-1; no clear D gene. The CDR3 consists of 10 residues. Trimming stripped 6 bases from V and 11 bases from J, with 10 bases between. CDR3 loop: CASSGDPAFF. Here the CDR3 DNA reads TGTGCCAGCAGCGGTGATCCTGCTTTCTTT.

V is TRBV10-3 and J is TRBJ2-4, with 8 nucleotides matching TRBD1. The CDR3 runs to 17 residues. From germline, CDR1 is ENHRY and CDR2 SYGVKD. V lost 2 bases to trimming and J lost 6 bases; unmatched junction nucleotides: 12. CDR3 sequence (DNA): TGTGCCATCAGTGAGAGACAGGGGCCTCTATCGGGAAACATTCAGTACTTC. Protein sequence: CAISERQGPLSGNIQYF.

The V gene is TRBV24-1, the J gene TRBJ2-1; 9 nucleotides match TRBD2. CDR3 size: 17 residues. Germline trimming cut 0 bases from V and 7 bases from J; bases unmatched to any gene: 9. Germline CDR1 KGHDR, CDR2 SFDVKD. This CDR3 is CATSDLPMASGTNEQFF. The CDR3 DNA sequence: TGTGCCACCAGTGATTTGCCCATGGCTAGCGGGACGAATGAGCAGTTCTTC.

The chain joins TRBV29-1 to TRBJ1-6, with a weak D call TRBD1 (6 bases). Looked up from germline, CDR1 is SQVTM and CDR2 is ANQGSEA. The V and J ends lost 6 bases and 8 bases respectively, with 14 bases between them. The CDR3 runs to 13 residues. CDR3: CSVVQGFDSPLHF. CDR3 DNA: TGCAGCGTAGTACAGGGATTTGATTCACCCCTCCACTTT.

The chain couples TRBV19 to TRBJ2-7; 10 bases align to TRBD2. This CDR3 region has 19 residues. The junction had 15 bases not matched to a gene; V was cut back by 3 bases and J by 1 base. The germline gives CDR1 LNHDA, CDR2 SQIVND (reference sequence). The chain's CDR3 is CASSIRGQGGLATSYEQYF. DNA of the CDR3: TGTGCCAGTAGTATCCGGGGCCAAGGGGGACTAGCGACGTCCTACGAGCAGTACTTC.

The rearrangement joins TRBV18 to TRBJ1-6; a possible D gene is TRBD1 (5 bases). The germline V gene has CDR1 KGHSH and CDR2 LQKENI. This CDR3 has 14 residues. V was shortened by 5 bases and J by 10 bases, with 15 bases between the two germline ends. DNA of the CDR3: TGTGCCAGCTCAGCCAAGGGGTCGGACTCACCCCTCCACTTT. The encoded protein is CASSAKGSDSPLHF. Drawing the rest from reference TRBV18 and TRBJ1-6, the complete variable domain is NAGVMQNPRHLVRRRGQEARLRCSPMKGHSHVYWYRQLPEEGLKFMVYLQKENIIDESGMPKERFSAEFPKEGPSILRIQQVVRGDSAAYFCASSAKGSDSPLHFGNGTRLTVT.

V usage is TRBV12-3 or TRBV12-4 and J usage is TRBJ1-2; D ambiguous. The V end lost 3 bases, the J end lost 2 bases, and 7 bases lay between the germline ends. The CDR3 is made up of 13 amino acids. CDR3 in DNA: TGTGCCAGCAGTTTTCCAGGAAACTATGGCTACACCTTC. Protein: CASSFPGNYGYTF.

This clone has a handful of counts. The rearrangement joins TRBV7-3 to TRBJ2-2, with D unresolved. Per the germline V gene, CDR1 is SGHTA and CDR2 is FQGTGA. Trimming took 4 bases from V and 2 from J, leaving 8 bases between them. This CDR3 is 14 amino acids long. The CDR3 region is CASSSEINTGELFF. The CDR3 DNA reads TGTGCCAGCAGCTCCGAGATAAACACCGGGGAGCTGTTTTTT.

The rearrangement links TRBV19 to TRBJ1-2; tentative D call: TRBD1 (6 bases). Deletions cut 5 bases from V and 6 bases from J, with 16 bases between. There are 14 residues in the CDR3. CDR1 is LNHDA, CDR2 SQIVND, per germline (reference sequence). This chain's CDR3 is CASSLTGEINGYTF. The CDR3 DNA sequence: TGTGCCAGTAGTCTGACAGGAGAAATCAATGGCTACACCTTC.